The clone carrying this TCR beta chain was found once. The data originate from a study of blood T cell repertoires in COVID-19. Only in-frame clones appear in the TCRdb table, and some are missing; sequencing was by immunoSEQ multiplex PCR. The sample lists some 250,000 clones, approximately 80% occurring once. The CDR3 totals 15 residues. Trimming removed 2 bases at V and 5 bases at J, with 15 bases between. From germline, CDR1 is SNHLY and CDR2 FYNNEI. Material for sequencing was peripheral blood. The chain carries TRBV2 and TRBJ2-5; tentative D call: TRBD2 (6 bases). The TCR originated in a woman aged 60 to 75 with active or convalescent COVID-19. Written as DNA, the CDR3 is TGTGCCAGCAGTGAATTAAGGGAAGCGGGCGAGACCCAGTACTTC. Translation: CASSELREAGETQYF.